This TCR beta chain was identified in a study of CD8 T cells in Susac syndrome. Sequencing of TCR beta was performed on blood CD8+ and CD4+ T cells. Trimming cost V 1 base and J 2 bases; bases outside gene matches: 6. The length of the CDR3 is 16 residues. The germline gives CDR1 MNHEY, CDR2 SMNVEV (reference sequence). With random hexamers, roughly 0.45 to 1 ug RNA was reverse transcribed. It was immunoSEQ multiplex PCR that amplified TCR beta CDR3 across 54 Vbeta and 13 Jbeta. TCRdb processed the immunoSEQ multiplex PCR reads anew with MiXCR; each CDR3 protein has one entry. The profile shows about 64,000 distinct CDR3 sequences, about 94% of them singletons.

This clonotype originated in a human donor with multiple sclerosis. The sample comprised CD8+ T cells from PBMCs. The chain links TRBV27 to TRBJ2-5; 8 bases agree with TRBD2. The CDR3 here is CASSLFGGAAQETQYF. In nucleotides, the CDR3 is TGTGCCAGCAGTTTATTCGGGGGGGCCGCGCAAGAGACCCAGTACTTC.